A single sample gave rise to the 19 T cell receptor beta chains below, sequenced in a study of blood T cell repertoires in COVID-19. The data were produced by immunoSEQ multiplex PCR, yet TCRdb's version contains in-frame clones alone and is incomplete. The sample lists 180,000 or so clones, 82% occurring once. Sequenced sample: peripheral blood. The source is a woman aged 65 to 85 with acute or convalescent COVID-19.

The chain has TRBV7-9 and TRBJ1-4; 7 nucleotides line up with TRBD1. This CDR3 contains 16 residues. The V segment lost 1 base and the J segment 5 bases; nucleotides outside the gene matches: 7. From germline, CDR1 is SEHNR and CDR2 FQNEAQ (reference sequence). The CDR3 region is CASSLGTGAKNEKLFF. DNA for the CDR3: TGTGCCAGCAGCTTAGGTACAGGGGCCAAGAATGAAAAACTGTTTTTT.

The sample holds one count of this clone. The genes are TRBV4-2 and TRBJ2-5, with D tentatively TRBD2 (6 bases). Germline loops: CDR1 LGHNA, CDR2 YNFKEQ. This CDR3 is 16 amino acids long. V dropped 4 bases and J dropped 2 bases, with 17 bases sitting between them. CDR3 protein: CASSRNFLSGQETQYF. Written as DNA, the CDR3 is TGTGCCAGCAGCCGAAATTTTCTTAGCGGTCAAGAGACCCAGTACTTC.

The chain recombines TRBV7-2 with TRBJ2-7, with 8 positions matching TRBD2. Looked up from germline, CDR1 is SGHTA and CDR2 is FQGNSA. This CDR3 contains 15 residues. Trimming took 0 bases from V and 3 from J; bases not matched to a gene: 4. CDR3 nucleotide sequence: TGTGCCAGCAGCTTAGCTGGCGGGAGGAACTACGAGCAGTACTTC. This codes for CASSLAGGRNYEQYF.

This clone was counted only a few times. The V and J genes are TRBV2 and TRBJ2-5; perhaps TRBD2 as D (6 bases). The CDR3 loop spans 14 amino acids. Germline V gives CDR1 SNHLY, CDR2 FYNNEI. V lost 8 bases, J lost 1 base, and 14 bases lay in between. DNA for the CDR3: TGTGCCAGCCACCCAGGTAGCGGCCAAGAGACCCAGTACTTC. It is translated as CASHPGSGQETQYF.

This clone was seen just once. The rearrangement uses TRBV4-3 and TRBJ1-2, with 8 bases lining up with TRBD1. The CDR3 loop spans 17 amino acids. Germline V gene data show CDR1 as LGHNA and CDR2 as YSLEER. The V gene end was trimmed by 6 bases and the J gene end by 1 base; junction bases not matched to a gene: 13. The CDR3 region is CASSRRQGFGYNYGYTF. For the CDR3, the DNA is TGCGCCAGCAGTCGTCGACAGGGGTTCGGCTATAACTATGGCTACACCTTC.

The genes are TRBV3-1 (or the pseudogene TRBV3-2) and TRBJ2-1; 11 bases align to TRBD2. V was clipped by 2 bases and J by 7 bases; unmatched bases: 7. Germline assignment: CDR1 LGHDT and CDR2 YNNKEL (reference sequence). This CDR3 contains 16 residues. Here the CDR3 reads CASSQTPGLADNEQFF. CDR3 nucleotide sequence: TGTGCCAGCAGCCAAACACCGGGACTAGCGGATAATGAGCAGTTCTTC.

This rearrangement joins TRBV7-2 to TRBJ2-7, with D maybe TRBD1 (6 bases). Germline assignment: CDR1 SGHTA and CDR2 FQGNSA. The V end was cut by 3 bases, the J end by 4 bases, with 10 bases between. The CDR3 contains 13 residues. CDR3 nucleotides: TGTGCCAGCAGCTTGGACAGTGTGTACGAGCAGTACTTC. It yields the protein CASSLDSVYEQYF.

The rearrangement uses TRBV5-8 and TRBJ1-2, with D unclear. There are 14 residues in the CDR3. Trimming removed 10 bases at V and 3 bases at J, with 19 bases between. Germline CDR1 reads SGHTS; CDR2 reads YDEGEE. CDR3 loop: CALWRGVNDYGYTF. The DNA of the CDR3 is TGTGCCCTCTGGCGGGGAGTTAATGACTATGGCTACACCTTC. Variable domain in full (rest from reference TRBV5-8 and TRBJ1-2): EAGVTQSPTHLIKTRGQQATLRCSPISGHTSVYWYQQALGLGLQFLLWYDEGEERNRGNFPPRFSGRQFPNYSSELNVNALELEDSALYLCALWRGVNDYGYTFGSGTRLTVV.

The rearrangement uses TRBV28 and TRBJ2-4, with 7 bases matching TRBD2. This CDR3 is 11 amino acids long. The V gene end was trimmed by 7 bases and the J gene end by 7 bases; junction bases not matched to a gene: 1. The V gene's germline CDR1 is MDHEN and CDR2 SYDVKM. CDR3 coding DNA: TGTGCCAGCACCGGGGGGAACATTCAGTACTTC. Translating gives CASTGGNIQYF.

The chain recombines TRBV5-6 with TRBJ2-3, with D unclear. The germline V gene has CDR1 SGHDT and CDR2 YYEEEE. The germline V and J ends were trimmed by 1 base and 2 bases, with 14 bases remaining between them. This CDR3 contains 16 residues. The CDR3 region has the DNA TGTGCCAGCAGCTTGTTCGTCCAGCGCACCACAGATACGCAGTATTTT. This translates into CASSLFVQRTTDTQYF.

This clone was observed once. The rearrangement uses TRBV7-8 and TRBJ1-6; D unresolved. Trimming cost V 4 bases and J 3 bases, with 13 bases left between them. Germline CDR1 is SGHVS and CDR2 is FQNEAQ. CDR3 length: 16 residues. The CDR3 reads CASSSSPTGYNSPLHF. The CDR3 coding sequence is TGTGCCAGCAGCTCCAGCCCGACGGGCTATAATTCACCCCTCCACTTT.

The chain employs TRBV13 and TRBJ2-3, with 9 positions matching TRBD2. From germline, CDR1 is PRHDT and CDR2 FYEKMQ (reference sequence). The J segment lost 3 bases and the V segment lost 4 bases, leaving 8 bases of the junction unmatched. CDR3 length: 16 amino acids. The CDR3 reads CASSSLAGAGTDTQYF. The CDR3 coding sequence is TGTGCCAGCAGCTCCTTAGCGGGAGCGGGGACAGATACGCAGTATTTT.

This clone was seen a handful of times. Here the CDR3 reads CAWGGTMGYTF. CDR3 in DNA: TGTGCCTGGGGAGGGACTATGGGCTACACCTTC. The V gene is TRBV30, the J gene TRBJ1-2; D is possibly TRBD1 (5 bases). Germline assignment: CDR1 GTSNPN and CDR2 SVGIG (reference sequence). The CDR3 consists of 11 residues. Deletions cut 5 bases from V and 8 bases from J, with 12 bases between.

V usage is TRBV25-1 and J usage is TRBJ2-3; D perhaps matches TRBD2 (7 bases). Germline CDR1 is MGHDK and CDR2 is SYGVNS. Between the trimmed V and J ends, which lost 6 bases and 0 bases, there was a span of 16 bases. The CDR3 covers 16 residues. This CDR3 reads CASSQFRGASTDTQYF. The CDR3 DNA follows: TGTGCCAGCAGCCAATTTCGGGGGGCGAGCACAGATACGCAGTATTTT.

Written as DNA, the CDR3 is TGTGCCAGTAGTATGGCCCCAGGGCTAGCGGGAGAGGACAATGAGCAGTTCTTC. Protein sequence: CASSMAPGLAGEDNEQFF. V usage is TRBV19 and J usage is TRBJ2-1; TRBD2 matches 10 bases. This CDR3 comprises 18 residues. The germline V gene has CDR1 LNHDA and CDR2 SQIVND (reference sequence). J was trimmed by 5 bases and V by 3 bases; bases with no gene match: 13.

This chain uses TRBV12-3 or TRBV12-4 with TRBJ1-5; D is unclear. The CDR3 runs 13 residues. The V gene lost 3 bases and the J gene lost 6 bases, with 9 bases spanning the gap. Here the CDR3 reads CASSFSVSQPQHF. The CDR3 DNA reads TGTGCCAGCAGTTTTTCCGTCAGTCAGCCCCAGCATTTT.

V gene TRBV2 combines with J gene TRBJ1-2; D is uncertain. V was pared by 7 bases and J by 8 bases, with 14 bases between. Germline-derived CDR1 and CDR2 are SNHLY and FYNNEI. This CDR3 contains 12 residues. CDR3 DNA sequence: TGTGCCAGCATTGGGAGGGAGGAAGGCTACACCTTC. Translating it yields CASIGREEGYTF.

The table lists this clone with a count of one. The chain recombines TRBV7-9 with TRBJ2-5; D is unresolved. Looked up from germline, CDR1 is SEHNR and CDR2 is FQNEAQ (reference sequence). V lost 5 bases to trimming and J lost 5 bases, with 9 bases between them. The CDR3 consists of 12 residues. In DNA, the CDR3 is TGTGCCAGCAGCCCTACCGGGGAGACCCAGTACTTC. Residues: CASSPTGETQYF.

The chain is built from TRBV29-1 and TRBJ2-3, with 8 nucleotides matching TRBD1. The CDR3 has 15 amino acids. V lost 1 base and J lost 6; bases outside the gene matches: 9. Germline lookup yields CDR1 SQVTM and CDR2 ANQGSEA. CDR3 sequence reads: CSVEVTGQGFDTQYF. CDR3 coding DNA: TGCAGCGTTGAAGTAACAGGACAGGGTTTTGATACGCAGTATTTT.